These 21 T cell receptor beta chains share one sample of origin, sequenced in a study of T cell responses to AZD1222 COVID-19 vaccine (dated by TCRdb to the early 2020s). The library came from the immunoSEQ multiplex PCR assay. Drawn from immuneACCESS, this table holds only the in-frame rearrangements with V and J called that TCRdb kept. Clones are partly lost; checked studies trace under half to an unresolved V gene and leave the rest unexplained. For this sample there are 100,000 or so clones; 88% appear just once. The ten largest clones capture under 2% of the sample. The time point label corresponds to: baseline before first vaccination. The input for sequencing was peripheral blood, taken on day 0 of AZD1222 vaccination. The origin of the receptors is an adult in good health.

J is TRBJ2-2 and V is TRBV21-1; whether TRBD2, the table's D call, matches the DNA was not checked. TRBV21-1 is deemed a pseudogene. The CDR3 extends over 15 amino acids. Here the CDR3 reads CASSNPGRGTGELFF. CDR3 bases: TGTGCCAGCAGCAACCCCGGGAGGGGTACCGGGGAGCTGTTTTTT.

The chain joins TRBV27 to TRBJ2-1, with no clear D. CDR3 length: 13 residues. CDR1 MNHEY and CDR2 SMNVEV come from the germline V gene (reference sequence). V was cut by 7 bases and J by 4 bases, with 11 bases left in between. The CDR3 DNA reads as TGTGCCAGCACCTCAAGCCGATACAATGAGCAGTTCTTC. Protein product: CASTSSRYNEQFF.

The V and J genes are TRBV19 and TRBJ1-1, with D tentatively TRBD1 (5 bases). The germline CDR1 and CDR2 sequences are LNHDA and SQIVND (reference sequence). With 7 bases removed from V and 4 bases from J, the gap between germline ends came to 13 bases. This CDR3 is built from 13 residues. DNA for the CDR3: TGTGCCAGTAAGGCGGGGGAGGGCACTGAAGCTTTCTTT. Residues: CASKAGEGTEAFF.

The genes are TRBV6-5 and TRBJ2-7; D uncertain. The germline V gene has CDR1 MNHEY and CDR2 SVGAGI. The V end was cut by 0 bases, the J end by 3 bases, with 6 bases between. This CDR3 is 13 amino acids long. CDR3 coding DNA: TGTGCCAGCAGTTACTCAAAAGGCTACGAGCAGTACTTC. Translation: CASSYSKGYEQYF.

V and J are TRBV19 and TRBJ2-7; 11 positions agree with TRBD2. The J segment lost 3 bases and the V segment lost 9 bases, leaving 1 base of the junction unmatched. This CDR3 has 12 amino acids. CDR1 and CDR2 (germline): LNHDA, SQIVND (reference sequence). The CDR3 DNA is TGTGCCAGCGGGACTAGCGGCTACGAGCAGTACTTC. Protein: CASGTSGYEQYF.

CDR3: CAISTSREQYF. CDR3 in DNA: TGTGCCATCTCAACTTCCAGGGAGCAGTACTTC. The genes are TRBV10-3 and TRBJ2-7, with unresolved D. The germline V gene has CDR1 ENHRY and CDR2 SYGVKD. This CDR3 has 11 amino acids. V shed 8 bases and J shed 7 bases, with 12 bases lying between them.

The rearrangement joins TRBV9 to TRBJ2-1; possible D gene TRBD2, 5 bases. V was pared by 4 bases and J by 0 bases, with 11 bases between. This CDR3 is built from 15 residues. Germline V gene sequence: CDR1 SGDLS, CDR2 YYNGEE. CDR3 in amino acids: CASSPEGSSYNEQFF. CDR3 DNA sequence: TGTGCCAGCAGCCCCGAGGGAAGCTCCTACAATGAGCAGTTCTTC.

This clone was picked up a small number of times. This chain connects TRBV11-3 to TRBJ2-7; 10 nucleotides line up with TRBD2. Germline loops: CDR1 SGHNT, CDR2 YENEEA. The CDR3 is 14 residues long. V shed 5 bases, J shed 7 bases, and the junction held 8 bases outside the gene matches. This CDR3 reads CASSDPGLANEQYF. The DNA of the CDR3 is TGTGCCAGCAGCGATCCGGGACTAGCGAATGAGCAGTACTTC.

The chain couples TRBV21-1 to TRBJ2-7; the table's D call TRBD2 went unverified against the DNA. TRBV21-1 is noted as a pseudogene. The length of the CDR3 is 13 residues. The CDR3 nucleotides are TGTGCCAGCAACGCGAAGTTTGCCCACGAGCAGTACTTC. Translating gives CASNAKFAHEQYF.

The V gene is TRBV28, the J gene TRBJ2-7; 11 bases map to TRBD2. The CDR3 contains 14 residues. Germline CDR1 reads MDHEN; CDR2 reads SYDVKM. V gave up 6 bases and J gave up 4 bases; unmatched junction bases: 5. The CDR3 DNA is TGTGCCAGCAGACCGGGACTAGCGGTTTACGAGCAGTACTTC. Translated, it gives CASRPGLAVYEQYF. The full variable domain, in which reference TRBV28 and TRBJ2-7 provide the parts outside the CDR3, is DVKVTQSSRYLVKRTGEKVFLECVQDMDHENMFWYRQDPGLGLRLIYFSYDVKMKEKGDIPEGYSVSREKKERFSLILESASTNQTSMYLCASRPGLAVYEQYFGPGTRLTVT.

The chain joins TRBV7-3 to TRBJ2-1; perhaps TRBD2 as D (6 bases). V lost 5 bases, J lost 6 bases, and 20 bases lay in between. The germline V gene has CDR1 SGHTA and CDR2 FQGTGA. CDR3 size: 16 residues. The CDR3 coding sequence is TGTGCCAGCAGCCCAGGAGGTGGACTATTCATCAATGAGCAGTTCTTC. This translates into CASSPGGGLFINEQFF.

With respect to this clone: Other DNA sequences from this sample encode an identical CDR3 as well. CDR3 in DNA: TGTGCCAGCAGTTTCAGTGAGCAGTTCTTC. It specifies CASSFSEQFF. The chain has TRBV12-3 or TRBV12-4 and TRBJ2-1; D is unresolved. V was shortened by 3 bases and J by 9 bases, with 3 bases between the two germline ends. The CDR3 covers 10 residues.

The DNA for the CDR3 is TGCGCCAGCAGCCCAGCCCTTACAGGCTACGAGCAGTACTTC. It encodes CASSPALTGYEQYF. V is TRBV4-3 and J is TRBJ2-7; TRBD1 might be the D (5 bases). Trimming took 4 bases from V and 3 from J, leaving 13 bases between them. The CDR3 consists of 14 residues. Germline V gives CDR1 LGHNA, CDR2 YSLEER.

A single count supports this clone. Germline and junction disagree at one end, which may indicate a read error. The sample holds other DNA sequences that translate to the same CDR3. CDR3 residues: CASSESRLAGPYNEQFF. In DNA form, the CDR3 reads TGTGCCAGCAGTGAATCCCGACTAGCGGGACCCTACAATGAGCAATTCTTC. The chain combines TRBV25-1 with TRBJ2-1; 11 bases fit TRBD2. This CDR3 has 17 residues. Germline CDR1 reads MGHDK; CDR2 reads SYGVNS.

V usage is TRBV11-3 and J usage is TRBJ1-4; tentative D call: TRBD1 (5 bases). Germline V CDR1 and CDR2: SGHNT, YENEEA. The CDR3 is made up of 14 amino acids. Trimming shortened V by 5 bases and J by 5 bases, and 12 bases separated the two germline ends. CDR3 in DNA: TGTGCCAGCAGCAGCGGGGCCTTAAATGAAAAACTGTTTTTT. Translated, it gives CASSSGALNEKLFF.

This chain connects TRBV27 to TRBJ1-5; D not resolved. Germline V lookup: CDR1 MNHEY, CDR2 SMNVEV (reference sequence). This CDR3 region has 14 residues. V lost 6 bases to trimming and J lost 0 bases, with 9 bases between them. The CDR3 here is CASSGLPSNQPQHF. DNA of the CDR3: TGTGCCAGCAGCGGACTACCTAGCAATCAGCCCCAGCATTTT.

The chain has TRBV5-5 and TRBJ1-2; the match to TRBD1 covers 7 bases. Germline lookup yields CDR1 SGHKS and CDR2 YYEKEE (reference sequence). The CDR3 runs to 11 residues. CDR3 nucleotides: TGTGCTGGGCAGGGGACAGATGGCTACACCTTC. As protein: CAGQGTDGYTF.

This rearrangement joins TRBV6-2 or TRBV6-3 to TRBJ2-3; D is ambiguous. The germline CDR1 and CDR2 sequences are MNHEY and SVGEGT. The CDR3 runs to 13 residues. Deletions cut 6 bases from V and 5 bases from J, with 12 bases between. For the CDR3, the DNA is TGTGCCAGCAGCTCGGACCTGGGAGATACGCAGTATTTT. It specifies CASSSDLGDTQYF.

The V gene is TRBV27, the J gene TRBJ2-1, with 12 nucleotides matching TRBD2. The CDR3 length is 18 residues. V shed 5 bases and J 0 bases; nucleotides not matched to a gene: 8. Germline loops: CDR1 MNHEY, CDR2 SMNVEV (reference sequence). CDR3 sequence reads: CASSKGLAGLSSYNEQFF. The CDR3 bases are TGTGCCAGCAGTAAGGGACTAGCGGGTTTAAGCTCCTACAATGAGCAGTTCTTC.

V gene TRBV6-5 combines with J gene TRBJ1-4; the D is unclear. From germline, CDR1 is MNHEY and CDR2 SVGAGI. The CDR3 has 14 residues. V was clipped by 5 bases and J by 7 bases, with 14 bases between them. This CDR3 reads CASSPTPGIEKLFF. The CDR3 coding sequence is TGTGCCAGCAGTCCCACCCCAGGAATTGAAAAACTGTTTTTT.

The chain couples TRBV5-4 to TRBJ1-1; D may be TRBD1 (5 bases). Germline CDR1 reads SGHNT; CDR2 reads YYREEE (reference sequence). V was cut by 0 bases and J by 10 bases, with 13 bases left in between. The CDR3 covers 13 residues. The CDR3 DNA reads TGTGCCAGCAGCTTGGAACGGGGGTACATAGCTTTCTTT. Amino acids: CASSLERGYIAFF.